Following are 31 T cell receptor beta chains from one sample sequenced in a study of shared clonotypes between healthy human individuals. Assay used: immunoSEQ multiplex PCR; TCRdb lists only in-frame clones, some missing. This sample carries about 2.1 million clones, around 93% of them seen once, and the ten largest clones take 1.5% to 2%. CD8 cells classed as naive were CD45RO-negative and positively selected for CCR7, excluding terminally differentiated effector memory CD45RA+ cells. Material: naive CD8+ T cells from PBMCs. These TCRs come from a man aged 18 to 29 in good health. Some clones in this sample may be carry-over from other donors' samples.

The chain employs TRBV30 and TRBJ2-5; D uncertain. The end of the DNA is better explained by TRBJ2-7, so the J call may be wrong. CDR1 is GTSNPN, CDR2 SVGIG, per germline (reference sequence). The CDR3 sequence is 17 residues long. The CDR3 is CAWSSRYESPSSYEQYF. DNA for the CDR3: TGTGCCTGGAGTTCCCGGTACGAATCCCCTAGCTCCTACGAGCAGTACTTC.

The chain joins TRBV5-1 to TRBJ1-2, with D hard to call. The CDR3 runs to 15 residues. The V gene's germline CDR1 is SGHRS and CDR2 YFSETQ. Trimming left V 0 bases short and J 8 bases short, with 17 bases between. Written as DNA, the CDR3 is TGCGCCAGCAGCTTGGATGTTCAGTTGCAGACGGGCTACACCTTC. It encodes CASSLDVQLQTGYTF. Filled out from reference TRBV5-1 and TRBJ1-2, the complete variable domain reads KAGVTQTPRYLIKTRGQQVTLSCSPISGHRSVSWYQQTPGQGLQFLFEYFSETQRNKGNFPGRFSGRQFSNSRSEMNVSTLELGDSALYLCASSLDVQLQTGYTFGSGTRLTVV.

This rearrangement joins TRBV5-6 to TRBJ2-5; 15 bases align to TRBD2. The CDR3 spans 19 residues. J gave up 5 bases and V 0 bases, and 11 bases lay outside the gene matches. Germline-derived CDR1 and CDR2 are SGHDT and YYEEEE. CDR3 in DNA: TGTGCCAGCAGCTTGGACCCTGTCGGGACTAGCGGGAGGAGGGAGACCCAGTACTTC. The encoded protein is CASSLDPVGTSGRRETQYF.

This chain joins TRBV7-9 and TRBJ1-1, with TRBD1 matching 7 bases. This CDR3 spans 14 amino acids. Germline loops: CDR1 SEHNR, CDR2 FQNEAQ (reference sequence). Losses at the gene ends were 5 bases for V and 2 bases for J; bases not matched to a gene: 5. The CDR3 nucleotides read TGTGCCAGCAGCCACCGGGACAGCAACACTGAAGCTTTCTTT. It yields the protein CASSHRDSNTEAFF. Supplemented by reference TRBV7-9 and TRBJ1-1, the full variable domain reads DTGVSQNPRHKITKRGQNVTFRCDPISEHNRLYWYRQTLGQGPEFLTYFQNEAQLEKSRLLSDRFSAERPKGSFSTLEIQRTEQGDSAMYLCASSHRDSNTEAFFGQGTRLTVV.

Only a few counts were recorded for this clone. V is TRBV6-5 and J is TRBJ1-1; D is undetermined. V lost 2 bases and J 4 bases, leaving 11 bases between the germline ends. In germline, CDR1 is MNHEY, CDR2 SVGAGI. CDR3 length equals 14 residues. The CDR3 DNA reads TGTGCCAGCAGTTACGATGGGTTGAGCACTGAAGCTTTCTTT. Translation: CASSYDGLSTEAFF.

The gene calls are TRBV27 and TRBJ1-5; D ambiguous. V dropped 7 bases and J dropped 1 base, with 17 bases sitting between them. The CDR3 length is 16 residues. The germline CDR1 and CDR2 sequences are MNHEY and SMNVEV (reference sequence). DNA for the CDR3: TGTGCCAGCATCTCCTCCCCGGCTGGGAGCAATCAGCCCCAGCATTTT. Translating gives CASISSPAGSNQPQHF.

In the case of this clone: Other DNA sequences in the sample encode the same CDR3. The genes are TRBV28 and TRBJ2-7; D gene ambiguous. Germline-derived CDR1 and CDR2 are MDHEN and SYDVKM. This CDR3 contains 10 residues. Trimming cost V 6 bases and J 4 bases, with 4 bases left between them. CDR3 coding DNA: TGTGCCAGCAGCAAATACGAGCAGTACTTC. Its protein is CASSKYEQYF. The whole variable domain, remainder taken from reference TRBV28 and TRBJ2-7, is DVKVTQSSRYLVKRTGEKVFLECVQDMDHENMFWYRQDPGLGLRLIYFSYDVKMKEKGDIPEGYSVSREKKERFSLILESASTNQTSMYLCASSKYEQYFGPGTRLTVT.

V gene TRBV5-1 combines with J gene TRBJ2-7; 14 nucleotides align to TRBD2. The V gene's germline CDR1 is SGHRS and CDR2 YFSETQ. The CDR3 totals 15 residues. V was pared by 7 bases and J by 7 bases, with 10 bases of the junction left unmatched. CDR3 DNA: TGCGCCAGCGGTGGGCAGGGACTAGCGGGAGAGGAGCAGTACTTC. It translates to CASGGQGLAGEEQYF.

As for this clone: Other DNA variants within this sample encode the same CDR3. The chain recombines TRBV9 with TRBJ2-7; 8 bases match TRBD2. CDR1 is SGDLS, CDR2 YYNGEE, per germline. V trimming: 1 base; J trimming: 4 bases; junction bases outside the gene matches: 4. The length of the CDR3 is 14 residues. In nucleotides, the CDR3 is TGTGCCAGCAGCGTATCAGCGGGAGCGTACGAGCAGTACTTC. Protein: CASSVSAGAYEQYF.

This sequence joins TRBV27 and TRBJ2-1; D unclear. The V gene's germline CDR1 is MNHEY and CDR2 SMNVEV (reference sequence). This CDR3 spans 13 amino acids. Trimming cost V 3 bases and J 6 bases, with 9 bases left between them. CDR3 DNA sequence: TGTGCCAGCAGTTTTTCTTCGGTCAATGAGCAGTTCTTC. Encoded protein: CASSFSSVNEQFF.

As DNA, the CDR3 is TGCGCCAGCAGGGACCCGGGACAGGGGTACACCGGGGAGCTGTTTTTT. This encodes CASRDPGQGYTGELFF. The V call is TRBV10-2, the J call TRBJ2-2, with 10 bases aligning to TRBD1. V was pared by 6 bases and J by 3 bases, with 7 bases of the junction left unmatched. Per germline, CDR1 WSHSY and CDR2 SAAADI. CDR3 length: 16 amino acids.

This chain uses TRBV27 with TRBJ2-5; a weak D match, TRBD1 (6 bases). This CDR3 region has 15 residues. The germline V gene has CDR1 MNHEY and CDR2 SMNVEV (reference sequence). V lost 0 bases, J lost 0 bases, and 8 bases lay in between. CDR3 residues: CASSLSTGNQETQYF. CDR3 nucleotide sequence: TGTGCCAGCAGTTTATCAACAGGGAACCAAGAGACCCAGTACTTC.

The chain employs TRBV4-1 and TRBJ2-7, with TRBD1 matching 11 bases. V lost 4 bases to trimming and J lost 4 bases; unmatched junction nucleotides: 6. CDR3 length equals 15 residues. Germline loops: CDR1 MGHRA, CDR2 YSYEKL. The CDR3 DNA is TGCGCCAGCAGCCTCCAAGGGACAGGGGGATACGAGCAGTACTTC. It codes for CASSLQGTGGYEQYF.

The chain links TRBV15 to TRBJ2-3, with a weak D call TRBD2 (5 bases). The CDR3 is 16 residues long. Deletions cut 0 bases from V and 7 bases from J, with 17 bases between. Germline loops: CDR1 LNHNV, CDR2 YYDKDF (reference sequence). CDR3 loop: CATSREILRAGNTQYF. As DNA, the CDR3 is TGTGCCACCAGCAGAGAGATCTTGCGGGCCGGTAATACGCAGTATTTT.

V is TRBV5-6 and J is TRBJ1-1; TRBD1 agrees at 9 bases. Germline V gene data show CDR1 as SGHDT and CDR2 as YYEEEE. V trimming: 4 bases; J trimming: 2 bases; junction bases outside the gene matches: 9. This CDR3 region has 16 residues. The CDR3 spells CASSDTGGKGNTEAFF. The CDR3 bases are TGTGCCAGCAGCGATACAGGGGGCAAGGGAAACACTGAAGCTTTCTTT.

The chain uses TRBV6-5 and TRBJ1-2; D not certain. Between the trimmed V and J ends, which lost 7 bases and 2 bases, there was a span of 14 bases. This CDR3 spans 14 amino acids. The germline V gene encodes CDR1 MNHEY and CDR2 SVGAGI. DNA for the CDR3: TGTGCCAGCAAGTTGGAGCCACCCAACTATGGCTACACCTTC. Its protein is CASKLEPPNYGYTF.

The genes are TRBV4-1 and TRBJ2-2; TRBD2 aligns across 11 bases. Germline V gene lookup returns CDR1 MGHRA and CDR2 YSYEKL. The CDR3 loop spans 16 amino acids. With 8 bases clipped from V and 2 bases from J, the junction kept 7 bases outside the gene matches. DNA of the CDR3: TGCGCCAGCGGGGTCGGGACTAGCGGAAACACCGGGGAGCTGTTTTTT. Encoded protein: CASGVGTSGNTGELFF.

The V and J genes are TRBV7-9 and TRBJ1-1; unclear D gene. This CDR3 spans 12 amino acids. Germline V gene data show CDR1 as SEHNR and CDR2 as FQNEAQ (reference sequence). V was cut by 0 bases and J by 7 bases, with 6 bases left in between. CDR3 in amino acids: CASSLARGEAFF. The CDR3 nucleotides read TGTGCCAGCAGCTTAGCCCGGGGTGAAGCTTTCTTT.

V gene TRBV6-5 combines with J gene TRBJ2-3; perhaps TRBD1 as D (5 bases). The CDR3 loop spans 15 amino acids. The germline CDR1 and CDR2 sequences are MNHEY and SVGAGI. Trimming stripped 3 bases from V and 6 bases from J, with 16 bases between. The CDR3 loop reads CASSYFRTHRDTQYF. CDR3 in DNA: TGTGCCAGCAGTTATTTCCGGACCCACAGGGATACGCAGTATTTT.

This chain joins TRBV28 and TRBJ1-5; D perhaps matches TRBD1 (5 bases). The length of the CDR3 is 15 residues. Germline values: CDR1 MDHEN, CDR2 SYDVKM. Deletions cut 2 bases from V and 3 bases from J, with 11 bases between. CDR3: CASSLGWGINQPQHF. The CDR3, as DNA: TGTGCCAGCAGTTTAGGGTGGGGGATCAATCAGCCCCAGCATTTT. The variable domain in full, completed from reference TRBV28 and TRBJ1-5, reads DVKVTQSSRYLVKRTGEKVFLECVQDMDHENMFWYRQDPGLGLRLIYFSYDVKMKEKGDIPEGYSVSREKKERFSLILESASTNQTSMYLCASSLGWGINQPQHFGDGTRLSIL.

This chain uses TRBV18 with TRBJ2-1; TRBD1 might be the D (6 bases). The CDR3 has 16 residues. From germline, CDR1 is KGHSH and CDR2 LQKENI. Trimming cost V 0 bases and J 0 bases, with 9 bases left between them. CDR3 sequence (DNA): TGTGCCAGCTCACCACCGGACAGAACCTCCTACAATGAGCAGTTCTTC. As protein: CASSPPDRTSYNEQFF.

The chain is built from TRBV27 and TRBJ2-7; the D gene is possibly TRBD1 (6 bases). The length of the CDR3 is 12 residues. Germline CDR1 is MNHEY and CDR2 is SMNVEV (reference sequence). The V end lost 10 bases, the J end lost 1 base, and 11 bases lay between the germline ends. DNA for the CDR3: TGTGCCACCTGGGGGCTGTCCTACGAGCAGTACTTC. Amino acids: CATWGLSYEQYF.

The chain employs TRBV9 and TRBJ2-1, with 7 nucleotides matching TRBD1. The CDR3 totals 19 residues. Germline loops: CDR1 SGDLS, CDR2 YYNGEE. V shed 3 bases, J shed 4 bases, and the junction held 19 bases outside the gene matches. The CDR3 DNA follows: TGTGCCAGCAGCGCCCCGGGGACAGTCCCACATGTATCATACAATGAGCAGTTCTTC. Residues: CASSAPGTVPHVSYNEQFF.

CDR3 DNA sequence: TGTGCCAGCAGTAACCCACAGGGGGCAGGGGGCTACACCTTC. This sequence encodes CASSNPQGAGGYTF. The chain combines TRBV6-5 with TRBJ1-2; TRBD1 matches 9 bases. The CDR3 totals 14 residues. The trim removed 5 bases at V and 8 bases at J, leaving 9 bases unmatched. CDR1 and CDR2 (germline): MNHEY, SVGAGI.

The chain joins TRBV13 to TRBJ2-6; unclear D gene. The CDR3 contains 14 residues. Trimming left V 4 bases short and J 0 bases short, with 4 bases between. Germline V lookup: CDR1 PRHDT, CDR2 FYEKMQ (reference sequence). CDR3 sequence reads: CASSWVSGANVLTF. CDR3 nucleotide sequence: TGTGCCAGCAGCTGGGTCTCTGGGGCCAACGTCCTGACTTTC.

This clone was seen once. The gene calls are TRBV28 and TRBJ2-7; D is undetermined. Trimming removed 5 bases from V and 5 bases from J, with 7 bases in between. This CDR3 has 11 amino acids. CDR1 is MDHEN and CDR2 is SYDVKM in the germline V gene. CDR3 in amino acids: CASSINNEQYF. The CDR3 nucleotides read TGTGCCAGCAGTATCAACAACGAGCAGTACTTC. Complete variable domain (other parts from reference TRBV28 and TRBJ2-7): DVKVTQSSRYLVKRTGEKVFLECVQDMDHENMFWYRQDPGLGLRLIYFSYDVKMKEKGDIPEGYSVSREKKERFSLILESASTNQTSMYLCASSINNEQYFGPGTRLTVT.

The chain carries TRBV28 and TRBJ2-1; possibly TRBD2 for D (5 bases). V gave up 6 bases and J gave up 3 bases, with 12 bases separating them. CDR3 length: 14 residues. Germline lookup yields CDR1 MDHEN and CDR2 SYDVKM. The CDR3 region is CASRGSRYYNEQFF. DNA for the CDR3: TGTGCCAGCAGGGGGAGCAGATACTACAATGAGCAGTTCTTC.

The chain links TRBV4-1 to TRBJ2-7; a weak D match, TRBD2 (6 bases). The V and J ends lost 2 bases and 0 bases respectively, with 14 bases between them. This CDR3 is 16 amino acids long. The germline V gene has CDR1 MGHRA and CDR2 YSYEKL. In DNA form, the CDR3 reads TGCGCCAGCAGCCAAACCCAGGTGACTAGCTCCTACGAGCAGTACTTC. Its protein is CASSQTQVTSSYEQYF.

Here the CDR3 DNA reads TGTGCCAGCTCCTTTGGAGGGAGGACTGAAGCTTTCTTT. It codes for CASSFGGRTEAFF. This rearrangement joins TRBV28 to TRBJ1-1; D gene unclear. Germline CDR1 reads MDHEN; CDR2 reads SYDVKM. Between the trimmed V and J ends, which lost 8 bases and 5 bases, there was a span of 15 bases. CDR3 length: 13 amino acids.

A single count supports this clone. The chain recombines TRBV19 with TRBJ2-7; TRBD2 might be the D (5 bases). The V gene's germline CDR1 is LNHDA and CDR2 SQIVND (reference sequence). V lost 8 bases and J lost 6, with 17 bases in between. This CDR3 comprises 13 residues. The CDR3 region is CASSFGSLSEQYF. DNA for the CDR3: TGTGCCAGTTCATTTGGGAGTTTAAGCGAGCAGTACTTC.

The sample holds one count of this clone. CDR3 amino acids: CASSPGAGSHYEQYF. DNA for the CDR3: TGTGCCAGCAGCCCCGGGGCAGGGAGCCACTACGAGCAGTACTTC. The rearrangement uses TRBV9 and TRBJ2-7; either TRBD1 or TRBD2 may supply D (5 bases each). V was shortened by 4 bases and J by 3 bases, with 17 bases between the two germline ends. CDR3 length: 15 residues. Germline CDR1 SGDLS, CDR2 YYNGEE. Based on the CDR3 plus reference TRBV9 and TRBJ2-7, the full variable domain is DSGVTQTPKHLITATGQRVTLRCSPRSGDLSVYWYQQSLDQGLQFLIQYYNGEERAKGNILERFSAQQFPDLHSELNLSSLELGDSALYFCASSPGAGSHYEQYFGPGTRLTVT.